The 20 T cell receptor beta chains below all came from one sample that was sequenced in a study of blood T cell repertoires in COVID-19. Assay used: immunoSEQ multiplex PCR; TCRdb lists only in-frame clones, some missing. The sample shows hundreds of thousands of clones, around 90% of them seen only once. Sequencing was done on a sample of peripheral blood. These receptors all come from a woman between 18 and 29 years old who had recovered from COVID-19.

In this sample, this clone turned up a few times. This chain links TRBV9 with TRBJ1-6; D ambiguous. The germline V and J ends were trimmed by 0 bases and 0 bases, with 10 bases remaining between them. The CDR3 has 17 amino acids. Per the germline V gene, CDR1 is SGDLS and CDR2 is YYNGEE. CDR3 nucleotides: TGTGCCAGCAGCGTAGGGTCGGGGAGCTCCTATAATTCACCCCTCCACTTT. It is translated as CASSVGSGSSYNSPLHF.

V is TRBV4-1 and J is TRBJ1-1, with 8 bases fitting TRBD1. Trimming took 1 base from V and 5 from J; bases not matched to a gene: 12. Germline CDR1 MGHRA, CDR2 YSYEKL. The CDR3 has 17 residues. The DNA of the CDR3 is TGCGCCAGCAGCCAAGGTTTGGGTAGGACAGGGCGGACTGAAGCTTTCTTT. This encodes CASSQGLGRTGRTEAFF.

This clone appeared a few times. This chain joins TRBV9 and TRBJ2-3, with D maybe TRBD2 (6 bases). From germline, CDR1 is SGDLS and CDR2 YYNGEE. Trimming pared 1 base from V and 1 base from J, leaving 10 bases between. This CDR3 has 15 residues. In DNA form, the CDR3 reads TGTGCCAGCAGCGTATGGCGGGATCGCACAGATACGCAGTATTTT. Protein sequence: CASSVWRDRTDTQYF.

This chain joins TRBV19 and TRBJ2-5; a possible D gene is TRBD1 (5 bases). Germline values: CDR1 LNHDA, CDR2 SQIVND (reference sequence). V was clipped by 3 bases and J by 5 bases, with 10 bases between them. This CDR3 spans 13 amino acids. The CDR3 here is CASSMVGLETQYF. The CDR3 DNA reads as TGTGCCAGTAGTATGGTGGGGCTGGAGACCCAGTACTTC.

This chain uses TRBV4-2 with TRBJ2-5, with unresolved D. Germline V gives CDR1 LGHNA, CDR2 YNFKEQ. V dropped 0 bases and J dropped 9 bases, with 11 bases sitting between them. The CDR3 covers 13 residues. The CDR3 bases are TGTGCCAGCAGCCAAGACCCAACGAGGCCCCAGTACTTC. Encoded protein: CASSQDPTRPQYF.

The V and J genes are TRBV5-4 and TRBJ2-1; D possibly corresponds to TRBD2 (6 bases). V lost 0 bases and J lost 5, with 9 bases in between. In germline, CDR1 is SGHNT, CDR2 YYREEE (reference sequence). The CDR3 runs to 14 residues. In DNA, the CDR3 is TGTGCCAGCAGCTTGGAACTAGCCCACAATGAGCAGTTCTTC. This sequence encodes CASSLELAHNEQFF.

V and J are TRBV6-5 and TRBJ2-2; tentative D call: TRBD2 (6 bases). Trimming stripped 0 bases from V and 4 bases from J, with 9 bases between. This CDR3 spans 15 amino acids. The germline CDR1 and CDR2 sequences are MNHEY and SVGAGI. CDR3 bases: TGTGCCAGCAGTTACTCGATCGGGAGCACCGGGGAGCTGTTTTTT. Its translation is CASSYSIGSTGELFF.

The gene calls are TRBV11-3 and TRBJ2-1; 7 bases fit TRBD2. The germline V gene encodes CDR1 SGHNT and CDR2 YENEEA. V shed 5 bases, J shed 7 bases, and the junction held 8 bases outside the gene matches. The CDR3 spans 14 residues. The chain's CDR3 is CASSVGEGNNEQFF. CDR3 sequence (DNA): TGTGCCAGCAGCGTGGGGGAGGGTAATAATGAGCAGTTCTTC.

The gene calls are TRBV28 and TRBJ1-5; D is possibly TRBD1 (6 bases). This CDR3 is 14 amino acids long. Trimming took off 7 bases at V and 6 bases at J, with 16 bases between the two ends. CDR1 MDHEN and CDR2 SYDVKM come from the germline V gene. The CDR3 here is CASTRGGTGQPQHF. In DNA form, the CDR3 reads TGTGCCAGCACGAGGGGGGGAACAGGTCAGCCCCAGCATTTT.

The chain joins TRBV27 to TRBJ1-5; 7 positions match TRBD1. V shed 5 bases, J shed 4 bases, and the junction held 8 bases outside the gene matches. The CDR3 has 15 residues. Germline lookup yields CDR1 MNHEY and CDR2 SMNVEV (reference sequence). The CDR3 here is CASSTSGTANQPQHF. The CDR3, as DNA: TGTGCCAGCAGTACTTCCGGGACAGCTAATCAGCCCCAGCATTTT.

The J gene is TRBJ1-2, the V gene TRBV3-1 (or the pseudogene TRBV3-2); no reliable D call. V was pared by 0 bases and J by 4 bases, with 9 bases between. This CDR3 spans 14 amino acids. Germline assignment: CDR1 LGHDT and CDR2 YNNKEL (reference sequence). CDR3 DNA sequence: TGTGCCAGCAGCCAAGAGAGGTTGGGCTATGGCTACACCTTC. It is translated as CASSQERLGYGYTF.

V usage is TRBV19 and J usage is TRBJ1-5; 8 nucleotides line up with TRBD1. The trim removed 7 bases at V and 3 bases at J, leaving 14 bases unmatched. This CDR3 spans 17 amino acids. In germline, CDR1 is LNHDA, CDR2 SQIVND (reference sequence). The chain's CDR3 is CASNTLGTGGLNQPQHF. CDR3 in DNA: TGTGCCAGTAATACCCTGGGGACAGGTGGCCTCAATCAGCCCCAGCATTTT.

V is TRBV3-1 (or the pseudogene TRBV3-2) and J is TRBJ2-3; TRBD2 matches 12 bases. The CDR3 contains 20 residues. Germline V CDR1 and CDR2: LGHDT, YNNKEL (reference sequence). The ends lost 2 bases at V and 1 base at J; junction bases unmatched: 13. CDR3 loop: CASSQSLRLAGDGGTDTQYF. The CDR3 DNA is TGTGCCAGCAGCCAAAGCTTGAGACTAGCGGGAGATGGTGGCACAGATACGCAGTATTTT.

This rearrangement joins TRBV29-1 to TRBJ1-1, with D perhaps matching TRBD1 (5 bases). Trimming removed 2 bases at V and 0 bases at J, with 7 bases between. CDR1 is SQVTM and CDR2 is ANQGSEA in the germline V gene. The CDR3 contains 13 residues. The CDR3 protein is CSVERQLNTEAFF. In nucleotides, the CDR3 is TGCAGCGTTGAACGACAGCTGAACACTGAAGCTTTCTTT.

The genes are TRBV7-2 and TRBJ2-7; 7 bases map to TRBD1. CDR1 and CDR2 (germline): SGHTA, FQGNSA. CDR3 length: 15 residues. Trimming at V came to 4 bases and at J to 3 bases, leaving 9 bases not matched to a gene. The CDR3 spells CASSYRDSRFYEQYF. CDR3 DNA: TGTGCCAGCAGCTACCGGGACAGCCGGTTCTACGAGCAGTACTTC.

The rearrangement joins TRBV6-5 to TRBJ2-7, with 10 bases that match TRBD1. V lost 6 bases and J lost 2; bases outside the gene matches: 7. This CDR3 region has 15 residues. Per germline, CDR1 MNHEY and CDR2 SVGAGI. This CDR3 is CASRAPGQGTYEQYF. The CDR3 nucleotides are TGTGCCAGCAGGGCCCCGGGACAGGGGACCTACGAGCAGTACTTC.

This clone turned up a few times. The J gene is TRBJ1-2, the V gene TRBV29-1, with D possibly being TRBD1 (6 bases). CDR3 length: 13 amino acids. The V gene lost 5 bases and the J gene lost 4 bases, with 14 bases spanning the gap. Germline-derived CDR1 and CDR2 are SQVTM and ANQGSEA. This CDR3 is CSVNQGQFYGYTF. The CDR3 region has the DNA TGCAGCGTTAACCAGGGGCAATTCTATGGCTACACCTTC.

The chain links TRBV4-3 to TRBJ2-1, with TRBD1 matching over 8 bases. The length of the CDR3 is 17 residues. V dropped 5 bases and J dropped 2; count of bases not matched to a gene: 11. Germline CDR1 and CDR2: LGHNA and YSLEER. CDR3 sequence (DNA): TGCGCCAGCAGCTTGTCGCCAGGGGGCGCCCCCTACAATGAGCAGTTCTTC. Protein: CASSLSPGGAPYNEQFF.

The V and J genes are TRBV27 and TRBJ1-6; D is unclear. Germline values: CDR1 MNHEY, CDR2 SMNVEV (reference sequence). This CDR3 contains 15 residues. Trimming stripped 1 base from V and 9 bases from J, with 13 bases between. In DNA form, the CDR3 reads TGTGCCAGCAGTTTATGGTACCAGGCAAGTTCACCCCTCCACTTT. Protein sequence: CASSLWYQASSPLHF.

This chain connects TRBV6-2 or TRBV6-3 to TRBJ1-2; 7 nucleotides align to TRBD1. J was trimmed by 5 bases and V by 5 bases; bases with no gene match: 14. CDR1 is MNHEY, CDR2 SVGEGT, per germline. CDR3 size: 16 residues. CDR3 nucleotide sequence: TGTGCCAGCAGTCTCAGACAGGGATTATACTCTTATGGCTACACCTTC. This translates into CASSLRQGLYSYGYTF.